These 8 T cell receptor beta chains were all obtained from the same sample, sequenced in a study of Ad26.COV2.S vaccination and SARS-CoV-2 variants. Treatment in this sample: about 20 received Ad26.COV2.S at low or high dose, single or two shots; several received placebo; per-sample allocation not given. Day 63 following the first vaccine or placebo injection was when the samples were taken. Libraries were prepared by immunoSEQ multiplex PCR; TCRdb keeps only in-frame clonotypes and omits some of them. The table shows 300,000 to 400,000 clones, with around 85% occurring only once. The input for sequencing was peripheral blood, taken in a trial of Ad26.COV2.S vaccine versus placebo. Source of these receptors: a person between 18 and 60 years old who received the Ad26.COV2.S COVID-19 vaccine or a placebo.

Concerning this clone itself: Sequence at one end of the junction differs from germline and may be a read error. J is TRBJ1-5 and V is TRBV6-1; unclear D gene. Germline V gives CDR1 MNHNS, CDR2 SASEGT. The CDR3 sequence is 15 residues long. The CDR3 DNA is TGTGCCAGCAGTGAAGGAGGGTTTAGCCATCAGCCCCAGCATTTT. Translating it yields CASSEGGFSHQPQHF.

The rearrangement links TRBV30 to TRBJ2-5; possibly TRBD1 or TRBD2 for D (5 bases each). The germline V gene encodes CDR1 GTSNPN and CDR2 SVGIG (reference sequence). CDR3 size: 15 residues. V was clipped by 5 bases and J by 0 bases, with 16 bases between them. The CDR3 reads CAWGTRQLYQETQYF. CDR3 in DNA: TGTGCCTGGGGGACCAGACAGTTGTACCAAGAGACCCAGTACTTC.

This rearrangement joins TRBV5-1 to TRBJ1-5; 9 bases line up with TRBD1. CDR3 length equals 15 residues. Germline trimming cut 0 bases from V and 3 bases from J; bases unmatched to any gene: 1. CDR1 and CDR2 (germline): SGHRS, YFSETQ. CDR3 coding DNA: TGCGCCAGCAGCTTGGGGACAGGGGCCAATCAGCCCCAGCATTTT. Translation gives CASSLGTGANQPQHF.

The chain couples TRBV6-4 to TRBJ2-6, with D unclear. This CDR3 region has 15 residues. Germline assignment: CDR1 MRHNA and CDR2 SNTAGT. Trimming removed 2 bases from V and 1 base from J, with 6 bases in between. This chain's CDR3 is CASSDTKSGANVLTF. CDR3 in DNA: TGTGCCAGCAGTGACACAAAGTCTGGGGCCAACGTCCTGACTTTC.

This rearrangement joins TRBV28 to TRBJ1-6; tentatively, D is TRBD1 (5 bases). The CDR3 spans 14 residues. Trimming took off 6 bases at V and 10 bases at J, with 16 bases between the two ends. Germline V lookup: CDR1 MDHEN, CDR2 SYDVKM. The CDR3 spells CASRRTTDNSPLHF. CDR3 nucleotides: TGTGCCAGCAGGAGGACCACGGACAACTCACCCCTCCACTTT.

This chain links TRBV7-2 with TRBJ2-3; D possibly corresponds to TRBD2 (5 bases). V was cut by 1 base and J by 6 bases, with 11 bases left in between. The CDR3 runs to 14 residues. Germline V gene data show CDR1 as SGHTA and CDR2 as FQGNSA. The CDR3 nucleotides are TGTGCCAGCAGCTTAGGCGGGTTCCCGGATACGCAGTATTTT. It specifies CASSLGGFPDTQYF.

The V gene is TRBV6-5, the J gene TRBJ2-5, with 7 bases that match TRBD2. Germline V CDR1 and CDR2: MNHEY, SVGAGI. The ends lost 3 bases at V and 3 bases at J; junction bases unmatched: 7. CDR3 length: 15 amino acids. DNA for the CDR3: TGTGCCAGCAGTTATATTCTAGCGGATGAAGAGACCCAGTACTTC. Its translation is CASSYILADEETQYF.

J is TRBJ1-3 and V is TRBV7-2, with unresolved D. Trimming took off 5 bases at V and 1 base at J, with 9 bases between the two ends. The CDR3 is 14 amino acids. The germline V gene has CDR1 SGHTA and CDR2 FQGNSA. The CDR3 sequence is CASSVVLSGNTIYF. The CDR3 nucleotides read TGTGCCAGCAGCGTAGTACTATCTGGAAACACCATATATTTT.